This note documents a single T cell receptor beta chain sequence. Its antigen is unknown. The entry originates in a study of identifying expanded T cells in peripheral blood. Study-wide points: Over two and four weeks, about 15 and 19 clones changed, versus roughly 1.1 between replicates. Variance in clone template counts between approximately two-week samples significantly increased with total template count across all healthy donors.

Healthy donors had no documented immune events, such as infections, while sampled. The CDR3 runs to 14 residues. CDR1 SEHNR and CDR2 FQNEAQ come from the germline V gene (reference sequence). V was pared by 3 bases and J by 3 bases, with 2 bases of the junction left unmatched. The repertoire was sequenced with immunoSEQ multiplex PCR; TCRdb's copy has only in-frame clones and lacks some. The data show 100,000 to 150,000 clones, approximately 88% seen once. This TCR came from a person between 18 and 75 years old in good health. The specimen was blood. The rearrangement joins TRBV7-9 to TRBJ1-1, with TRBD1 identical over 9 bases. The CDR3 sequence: CASSFTGGYTEAFF. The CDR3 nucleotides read TGTGCCAGCAGCTTTACAGGGGGCTACACTGAAGCTTTCTTT.